This TCR beta chain was recorded in a study of T cells in Graves' hyperthyroidism and ophthalmopathy. Broader study findings: Blood shared most expanded thyroid clonotypes above 0.001. In simple terms, a model built on 13 V-J features told ophthalmopathy apart from stable hyperthyroidism.

There are 15 residues in the CDR3. V was pared by 7 bases and J by 0 bases, with 15 bases between. This clonotype showed up many times. Its antigen remains unknown. Amplification of TCR beta CDR3 regions was performed using RNA transcripts as template. The HTBI primer set drove a first-round RT-PCR of the TCR CDR3. Via MiXCR, TCRdb re-called the multiplex PCR reads, giving one row per CDR3 protein. The profile shows fewer than 500,000 distinct CDR3 sequences, under 15% of them singletons. The genes are TRBV12-3 or TRBV12-4 and TRBJ2-5; no firm D call. The sample consisted of blood. This clonotype was sampled from a man aged 18 to 29 with Graves' ophthalmopathy. The CDR3 bases are TGTGCCAGCAACCCCGGCCAAATGTACCAAGAGACCCAGTACTTC. It specifies CASNPGQMYQETQYF.